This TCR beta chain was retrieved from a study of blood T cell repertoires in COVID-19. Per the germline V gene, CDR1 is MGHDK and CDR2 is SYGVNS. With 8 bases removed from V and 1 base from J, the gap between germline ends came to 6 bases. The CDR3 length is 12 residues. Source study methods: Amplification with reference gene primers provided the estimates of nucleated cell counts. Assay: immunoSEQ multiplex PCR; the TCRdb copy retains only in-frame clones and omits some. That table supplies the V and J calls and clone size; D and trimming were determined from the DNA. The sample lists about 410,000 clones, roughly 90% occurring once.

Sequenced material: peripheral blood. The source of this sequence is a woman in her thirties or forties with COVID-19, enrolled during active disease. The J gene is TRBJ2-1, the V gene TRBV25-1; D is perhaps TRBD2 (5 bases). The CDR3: CASSGSYNEQFF. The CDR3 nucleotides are TGTGCCAGCTCGGGGTCCTACAATGAGCAGTTCTTC.